One and the same sample provided the 16 T cell receptor beta chains below, sequenced in a study of blood T cell repertoires in COVID-19 (dated by TCRdb to 2019 to 2021). Library preparation used the immunoSEQ multiplex PCR assay. In TCRdb, the immuneACCESS table is reduced to in-frame sequences with V and J assigned. These tables do not hold every clone; where another copy was compared, an unresolved V gene accounts for under half, and the others remain unexplained. For this sample the table gives roughly 180,000 clones, of which 87% were detected only once. The ten largest clonotypes hold around 2% of the sample. The sequencing input was PBMCs or T cells enriched from blood (not recorded which). The receptor set was obtained from a woman aged 25 to 39 who had recovered from COVID-19.

The chain carries TRBV19 and TRBJ2-7; the D gene is possibly TRBD1 (6 bases). Deletions cut 5 bases from V and 2 bases from J, with 10 bases between. The CDR3 runs 13 residues. CDR1 and CDR2 (germline): LNHDA, SQIVND (reference sequence). CDR3 in amino acids: CASSWGLAYEQYF. Written as DNA, the CDR3 is TGTGCCAGTAGTTGGGGGCTCGCCTACGAGCAGTACTTC.

The V call is TRBV6-5, the J call TRBJ1-2; D not certain. The CDR3 has 14 amino acids. The germline V gene has CDR1 MNHEY and CDR2 SVGAGI. The germline V and J ends were trimmed by 2 bases and 1 base, with 8 bases remaining between them. This CDR3 reads CASSYRQDNYGYTF. CDR3 coding DNA: TGTGCCAGCAGTTACAGGCAGGATAACTATGGCTACACCTTC.

This clone was detected a few times. This chain links TRBV4-3 with TRBJ2-2, with D perhaps matching TRBD2 (6 bases). The V and J ends lost 1 base and 5 bases respectively, with 11 bases between them. This CDR3 is built from 15 residues. Germline loops: CDR1 LGHNA, CDR2 YSLEER. CDR3 in amino acids: CASSQGGRNTGELFF. Written as DNA, the CDR3 is TGCGCCAGCAGCCAAGGGGGGAGGAATACCGGGGAGCTGTTTTTT.

The chain employs TRBV15 and TRBJ1-2; 9 bases match TRBD1. J was trimmed by 8 bases and V by 3 bases; bases with no gene match: 7. Germline V lookup: CDR1 LNHNV, CDR2 YYDKDF (reference sequence). This CDR3 spans 14 amino acids. The CDR3 DNA is TGTGCCACCAGCAGGGCCGGGACAGGGCCCGGCTACACCTTC. As protein: CATSRAGTGPGYTF. Complete variable domain (other parts from reference TRBV15 and TRBJ1-2): DAMVIQNPRYQVTQFGKPVTLSCSQTLNHNVMYWYQQKSSQAPKLLFHYYDKDFNNEADTPDNFQSRRPNTSFCFLDIRSPGLGDTAMYLCATSRAGTGPGYTFGSGTRLTVV.

The sample holds one count of this clone. The V call is TRBV28, the J call TRBJ2-1; 8 nucleotides align to TRBD2. J gave up 5 bases and V 7 bases, and 10 bases lay outside the gene matches. The CDR3 covers 15 residues. Germline CDR1 MDHEN, CDR2 SYDVKM. The CDR3 spells CASIRGGLRHNEQFF. CDR3 nucleotides: TGTGCCAGCATCCGGGGGGGTCTTCGGCACAATGAGCAGTTCTTC.

The chain joins TRBV2 to TRBJ2-3; 15 nucleotides agree with TRBD2. The CDR3 runs to 17 residues. CDR1 is SNHLY, CDR2 FYNNEI, per germline. With 6 bases clipped from V and 2 bases from J, the junction kept 6 bases outside the gene matches. The CDR3 spells CASRGGLAGGNTDTQYF. The CDR3, as DNA: TGTGCCAGCAGAGGGGGACTAGCGGGAGGCAACACAGATACGCAGTATTTT.

The chain couples TRBV5-1 to TRBJ2-2; D possibly corresponds to TRBD2 (6 bases). Germline V gene sequence: CDR1 SGHRS, CDR2 YFSETQ. The V gene lost 7 bases and the J gene lost 2 bases, with 12 bases spanning the gap. This CDR3 contains 14 residues. This chain's CDR3 is CASSGGVNTGELFF. CDR3 in DNA: TGCGCCAGCTCCGGCGGGGTTAACACCGGGGAGCTGTTTTTT.

This chain uses TRBV28 with TRBJ1-5; weak D call: TRBD1 (6 bases). The CDR3 is 16 residues long. Deletions cut 5 bases from V and 2 bases from J, with 16 bases between. CDR1 MDHEN and CDR2 SYDVKM come from the germline V gene. CDR3 residues: CASSPAGAGRNQPQHF. CDR3 DNA sequence: TGTGCCAGCAGTCCAGCGGGGGCGGGCCGCAATCAGCCCCAGCATTTT.

The gene calls are TRBV29-1 and TRBJ1-1, with D hard to call. Germline CDR1 is SQVTM and CDR2 is ANQGSEA. The ends were cut back, 5 bases at V and 5 bases at J, with 24 bases in the middle. This CDR3 comprises 16 residues. CDR3 in DNA: TGCAGCGTTACGCTGAGCGTATCGTCGGGGAAAACTGAAGCTTTCTTT. As protein: CSVTLSVSSGKTEAFF.

The rearrangement links TRBV28 to TRBJ1-4, with D maybe TRBD1 (5 bases). This CDR3 comprises 14 residues. Trimming left V 7 bases short and J 3 bases short, with 12 bases between. Germline CDR1 reads MDHEN; CDR2 reads SYDVKM. CDR3 DNA: TGTGCCAGCACCGGCGGGGCAGCTAATGAAAAACTGTTTTTT. Translating it yields CASTGGAANEKLFF.

This clone showed up just a few times. The chain links TRBV6-6 to TRBJ2-7; TRBD1 aligns across 9 bases. V shed 5 bases and J 2 bases; nucleotides not matched to a gene: 10. The length of the CDR3 is 16 residues. Germline CDR1 MNHNY, CDR2 SVGAGI (reference sequence). CDR3 loop: CASSRTWDREPYEQYF. In DNA form, the CDR3 reads TGTGCCAGCAGTCGAACCTGGGACAGGGAGCCCTACGAGCAGTACTTC.

This clone was picked up a small number of times. This chain links TRBV6-5 with TRBJ1-4; D remains unclear. V was shortened by 0 bases and J by 0 bases, with 8 bases between the two germline ends. The germline V gene encodes CDR1 MNHEY and CDR2 SVGAGI. The CDR3 covers 16 residues. The CDR3 DNA reads as TGTGCCAGCAGTTACTCAGGACTTGCAACTAATGAAAAACTGTTTTTT. It specifies CASSYSGLATNEKLFF.

V gene TRBV19 combines with J gene TRBJ1-5; 8 nucleotides align to TRBD1. Germline V gene data show CDR1 as LNHDA and CDR2 as SQIVND (reference sequence). The V and J ends lost 8 bases and 4 bases, in that order; junction bases with no gene match: 7. The CDR3 totals 14 residues. The CDR3 sequence: CASGRGQGNQPQHF. In nucleotides, the CDR3 is TGTGCCAGTGGCAGAGGACAGGGTAATCAGCCCCAGCATTTT.

This chain uses TRBV6-5 with TRBJ1-2; 7 positions agree with TRBD1. The V segment lost 4 bases and the J segment 0 bases; nucleotides outside the gene matches: 2. CDR3 length equals 14 residues. CDR1 and CDR2 from the germline V gene are MNHEY and SVGAGI. CDR3 region: CASSFDRANYGYTF. In DNA form, the CDR3 reads TGTGCCAGCAGTTTCGACAGGGCTAACTATGGCTACACCTTC.

V usage is TRBV11-3 and J usage is TRBJ2-7, with 8 positions matching TRBD2. CDR3 length equals 15 residues. Losses at the gene ends were 1 base for V and 1 base for J; bases not matched to a gene: 3. Germline V gene lookup returns CDR1 SGHNT and CDR2 YENEEA. CDR3 loop: CASSLVSGGSYEQYF. The CDR3 nucleotides read TGTGCCAGCAGCTTAGTTTCGGGAGGGTCCTACGAGCAGTACTTC. Full variable domain (missing parts from reference TRBV11-3 and TRBJ2-7): EAGVVQSPRYKIIEKKQPVAFWCNPISGHNTLYWYLQNLGQGPELLIRYENEEAVDDSQLPKDRFSAERLKGVDSTLKIQPAELGDSAVYLCASSLVSGGSYEQYFGPGTRLTVT.

The chain carries TRBV7-3 and TRBJ2-1, with TRBD1 identical over 7 bases. This CDR3 is 15 amino acids long. The junction had 5 bases not matched to a gene; V was cut back by 2 bases and J by 4 bases. CDR1 and CDR2 (germline): SGHTA, FQGTGA. The CDR3 DNA reads as TGTGCCAGCAGCTTACTGACAGGGAAATACAATGAGCAGTTCTTC. This translates into CASSLLTGKYNEQFF.